These T cell receptor beta chains were read from a single sample in a study of shared clonotypes between healthy human individuals. Using immunoSEQ multiplex PCR, the repertoire was profiled, and TCRdb retains in-frame clones only, with some absent. This table holds under 1,100,000 clones, about four fifths found once. Sequencing used memory CD4+ T cells from PBMCs. These receptor sequences come from a man aged 18 to 29 in good health. Some clones in this sample may be carry-over from other donors' samples. Each CDR3 is given with its conserved first and last residue. D genes are given only for firm matches. Size is omitted from some rows. Given values are once, few, many or a class for expanded clones.

TRBV6-1	.	TRBJ2-7	TRBD1	TGTGCCAGCCGTTTAGGACAGGGGAGCTCCTACGAGCAGTACTTC	CASRLGQGSSYEQYF
TRBV2	.	TRBJ2-1	.	TGTGCCAGTGGGGACTTACGAGATGAGCAGTTCTTC	CASGDLRDEQFF
TRBV11-3	.	TRBJ2-7	.	TGTGCCAGCAGCTCCTCTGGCATCCAGCGCCTCCCCTACGAGCAGTACTTC	CASSSSGIQRLPYEQYF
TRBV29-1	.	TRBJ2-1	TRBD1	TGCAGCGTTCTCGGACAGGGAGAGGGGCAGTTCTTC	CSVLGQGEGQFF
TRBV11-2	.	TRBJ2-7	TRBD2	TGTGCCAGCATGGGGGTAGCGGGGGTAAACGAGCAGTACTTC	CASMGVAGVNEQYF
TRBV28	.	TRBJ1-2	.	TGTGCCAGCAGTTTTAGGGGATCCTATGGCTACACCTTC	CASSFRGSYGYTF
TRBV6-6	few	TRBJ1-2	.	TGTGCCACCTACAGGGATAACTATGGCTACACCTTC	CATYRDNYGYTF
TRBV5-4	.	TRBJ2-7	.	TGTGCCAGCAGCTTGGATTACACCCTCGGCGAGCAGTACTTC	CASSLDYTLGEQYF
TRBV5-1	.	TRBJ2-1	.	TGCGCCAGCAGCTTAGACAAGGGAGTCCATGAGCAGTTCTTC	CASSLDKGVHEQFF
TRBV9	once	TRBJ2-4	.	TGTGCCAGCAGCCCCAGTTCCGACATTCAGTACTTC	CASSPSSDIQYF
TRBV7-9	.	TRBJ1-2	.	TGTGCCAGCAGCCCCTCCTCGACCAGTGGGTACTATGGCTACACCTTC	CASSPSSTSGYYGYTF
TRBV2	.	TRBJ1-3	.	TGTGCCAGCAGTAAACAGGTCGCTGGAAACACCATATATTTT	CASSKQVAGNTIYF
TRBV5-1	.	TRBJ2-7	TRBD2	TGCGCCAGCGGTGAGGGACTAGCGCGGCACGAGCAGTACTTC	CASGEGLARHEQYF
TRBV5-1	.	TRBJ2-7	TRBD2	TGCGCCAGCAGCGGGACTAGCGGGAGTTACGAGCAGTACTTC	CASSGTSGSYEQYF
TRBV2	.	TRBJ1-1	TRBD1	TGTGCCAGCAGTGGACAGGGAGGCGCGACTGAAGCTTTCTTT	CASSGQGGATEAFF
TRBV5-1	.	TRBJ1-5	.	TGCGCCAGCAGCTTGTCAGGGAGAGGCAATCAGCCCCAGCATTTT	CASSLSGRGNQPQHF
TRBV20-1	.	TRBJ2-7	.	TGCAGTGCTACCCGAACCTACGAGCAGTACTTC	CSATRTYEQYF
TRBV7-2	once	TRBJ1-1	.	TGTGCCAGCAGCTACGGGACGGCGAACACTGAAGCTTTCTTT	CASSYGTANTEAFF
TRBV5-6	.	TRBJ2-3	TRBD2	TGTGCCAGCAGCCTTCATACCGGGACTAGCAGCACAGATACGCAGTATTTT	CASSLHTGTSSTDTQYF
TRBV19	.	TRBJ2-1	TRBD1	TGTGCCAGTAGCCCCCGCGGACAGGGGGCAAATGAGCAGTTCTTC	CASSPRGQGANEQFF